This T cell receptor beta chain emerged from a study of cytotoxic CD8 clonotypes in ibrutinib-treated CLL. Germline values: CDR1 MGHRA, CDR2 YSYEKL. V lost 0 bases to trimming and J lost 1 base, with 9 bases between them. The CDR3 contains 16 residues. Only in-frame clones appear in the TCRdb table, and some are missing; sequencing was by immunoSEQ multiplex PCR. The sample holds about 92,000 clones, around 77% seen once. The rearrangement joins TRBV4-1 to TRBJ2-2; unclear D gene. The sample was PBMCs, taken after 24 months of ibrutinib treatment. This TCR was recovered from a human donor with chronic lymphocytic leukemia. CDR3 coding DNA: TGCGCCAGCAGCCAAGAAGGACGGATGAACACCGGGGAGCTGTTTTTT. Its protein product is CASSQEGRMNTGELFF.